Listed here is a single T cell receptor (beta chain). In the authors' methods: Quantification of nucleated cells was approximated via reference gene primer amplification. Profiled with immunoSEQ multiplex PCR; TCRdb holds only in-frame clones, not every one. V and J calls and clone size are those listed in that table; D and trimming were worked out from the DNA. The sample holds roughly 22,000 clones, 90% to 95% seen once. The data derive from a study of blood T cell repertoires in COVID-19. The overall study: Sites across the United States, Italy and Spain contributed samples from acute and convalescent COVID-19. The analysed material was cDNA or gDNA that came from T cells, B-cell-depleted T cells, or PBMCs.

In germline, CDR1 is LNHDA, CDR2 SQIVND (reference sequence). This CDR3 is built from 15 residues. Deletions cut 3 bases from V and 2 bases from J, with 11 bases between. This chain connects TRBV19 to TRBJ1-5; D is uncertain. The source material was peripheral blood. This receptor was obtained from a man in his 70s with active COVID-19. In DNA, the CDR3 is TGTGCCAGTAGTATCCTTACGGGAGGCAATCAGCCCCAGCATTTT. Protein product: CASSILTGGNQPQHF.